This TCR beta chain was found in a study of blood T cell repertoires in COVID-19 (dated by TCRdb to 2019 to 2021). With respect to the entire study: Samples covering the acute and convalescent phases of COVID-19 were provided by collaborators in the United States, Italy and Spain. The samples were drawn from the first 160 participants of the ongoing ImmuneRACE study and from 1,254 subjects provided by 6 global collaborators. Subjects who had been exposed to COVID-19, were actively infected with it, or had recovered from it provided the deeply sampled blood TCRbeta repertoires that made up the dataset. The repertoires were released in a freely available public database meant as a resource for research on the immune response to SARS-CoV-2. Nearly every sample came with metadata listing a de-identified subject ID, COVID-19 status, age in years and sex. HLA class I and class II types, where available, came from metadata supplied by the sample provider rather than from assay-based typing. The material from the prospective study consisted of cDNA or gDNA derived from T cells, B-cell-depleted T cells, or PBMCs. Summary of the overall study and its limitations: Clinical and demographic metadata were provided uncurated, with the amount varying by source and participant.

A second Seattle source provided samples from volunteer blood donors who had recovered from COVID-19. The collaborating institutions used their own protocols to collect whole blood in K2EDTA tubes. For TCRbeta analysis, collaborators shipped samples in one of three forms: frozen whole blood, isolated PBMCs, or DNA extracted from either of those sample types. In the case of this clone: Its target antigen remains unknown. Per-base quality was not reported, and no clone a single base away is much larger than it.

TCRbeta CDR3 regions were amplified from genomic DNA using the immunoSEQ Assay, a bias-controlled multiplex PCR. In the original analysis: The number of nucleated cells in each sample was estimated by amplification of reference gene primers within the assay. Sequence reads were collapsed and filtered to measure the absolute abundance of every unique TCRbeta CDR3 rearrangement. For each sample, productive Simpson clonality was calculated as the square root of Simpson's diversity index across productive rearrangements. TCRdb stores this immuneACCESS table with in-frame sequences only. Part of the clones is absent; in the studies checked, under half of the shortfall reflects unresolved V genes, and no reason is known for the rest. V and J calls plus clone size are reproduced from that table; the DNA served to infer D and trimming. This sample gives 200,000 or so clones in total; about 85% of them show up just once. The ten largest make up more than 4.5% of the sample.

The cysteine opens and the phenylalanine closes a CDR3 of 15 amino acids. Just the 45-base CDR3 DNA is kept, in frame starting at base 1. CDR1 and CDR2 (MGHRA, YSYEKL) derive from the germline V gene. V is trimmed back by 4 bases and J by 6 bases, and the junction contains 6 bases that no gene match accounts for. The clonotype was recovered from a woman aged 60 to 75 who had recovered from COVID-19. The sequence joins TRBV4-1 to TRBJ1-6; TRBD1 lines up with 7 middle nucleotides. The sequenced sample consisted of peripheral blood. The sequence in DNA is TGCGCCAGCAGCCCAACTACAGGGGCTAATTCACCCCTCCACTTT. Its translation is CASSPTTGANSPLHF.